The 24 T cell receptor beta chains below all came from one sample that was sequenced in a study of tumor-infiltrating lymphocytes in primary liver carcinoma. Joint extraction of RNA and DNA used roughly 20-33 mg of bulk tissue that was unsorted. Synthesis of TCR beta cDNA was carried out from around 540 ng total RNA with a constant-region primer. Libraries of TCR beta came from three nested multiplex PCR rounds with slightly modified ARM-PCR. Both of the initial two PCR rounds ran for approximately 10 cycles and employed TRBV1-TRBV30 forward primers alongside a C-beta reverse primer. TCRdb re-called the multiplex PCR reads with MiXCR, one entry per CDR3 protein. This table holds fewer than 150,000 distinct CDR3 sequences, 60% to 70% found once. The specimen was liver tumor tissue from sampling region 1. Subset specified: tumor region T1, superior pole. The receptors shown here come from a woman aged 55-69 years with primary liver carcinoma and hepatitis B virus infection.

As concerns this clonotype: Compared with germline, one end of the junction differs, possibly owing to a read error. The chain couples TRBV11-2 to TRBJ1-1, with 11 bases fitting TRBD1. This CDR3 has 17 residues. CDR1 SGHAT and CDR2 FQNNGV come from the germline V gene. As DNA, the CDR3 is TGTGCCAGCAGTTACCGGGACAGGGGGTACATGAACACTGAGGCTTTATTT. It translates to CASSYRDRGYMNTEALF.

For this clonotype: At one end the junction does not follow the germline gene, possibly because of a read error. V gene TRBV11-2 combines with J gene TRBJ2-1, with D possibly matching TRBD2 (5 bases). CDR3 length: 15 residues. From germline, CDR1 is SGHAT and CDR2 FQNNGV. CDR3 coding DNA: TGTGCCAACAGCCCCCCCGGACGGGATTACAATGAGCAGTTCTTC. As protein: CANSPPGRDYNEQFF.

This clonotype has only one observation. In DNA form, the CDR3 reads TGCAGCGTTGACGGAAGGGGGGCCTCCTACAATGAGCAGTTCTTC. As protein: CSVDGRGASYNEQFF. The genes are TRBV29-1 and TRBJ2-1; perhaps D is TRBD1 or TRBD2 (6 bases each). This CDR3 comprises 15 residues. Trimming left V 3 bases short and J 0 bases short, with 12 bases between. Per the germline V gene, CDR1 is SQVTM and CDR2 is ANQGSEA.

Regarding this clonotype: The junction and the germline gene differ at one end; a read error may be behind it. The chain combines TRBV5-1 with TRBJ2-1, with D unclear. This CDR3 has 14 amino acids. Germline V gene lookup returns CDR1 SGHRS and CDR2 YFSETQ. CDR3 nucleotides: TGCGCCAGCAGCTTACAGCCAGGCCACAATGAGCAGCTCTTC. It codes for CASSLQPGHNEQLF.

This clonotype was found a few times. The chain carries TRBV27 and TRBJ1-4; no reliable D call. Looked up from germline, CDR1 is MNHEY and CDR2 is SMNVEV (reference sequence). This CDR3 contains 14 residues. V was cut by 6 bases and J by 0 bases, with 8 bases left in between. DNA for the CDR3: TGTGCCAGCAGCAAGGAGGCAACTAATGAAAAACTGTTTTTT. Translated, it gives CASSKEATNEKLFF.

Ten or more counts support this clonotype. The chain combines TRBV5-1 with TRBJ2-5, with D possibly being TRBD2 (5 bases). With 0 bases removed from V and 5 bases from J, the gap between germline ends came to 14 bases. Germline assignment: CDR1 SGHRS and CDR2 YFSETQ. CDR3 size: 15 residues. DNA of the CDR3: TGCGCCAGCAGCTTGGGACTAACTGTGCGCGAGACCCAGTACTTC. Amino acid sequence: CASSLGLTVRETQYF.

In this sample, this clonotype turned up many times. V and J are TRBV5-1 and TRBJ2-1; D unclear. The CDR3 totals 12 residues. From germline, CDR1 is SGHRS and CDR2 YFSETQ. Trimming shortened V by 2 bases and J by 9 bases, and 9 bases separated the two germline ends. The CDR3 region is CASSFLGSEQFF. CDR3 DNA: TGCGCCAGCAGCTTCCTAGGCAGTGAGCAGTTCTTC.

The chain uses TRBV5-4 and TRBJ2-1; the D gene is possibly TRBD2 (5 bases). Deletions cut 6 bases from V and 5 bases from J, with 15 bases between. CDR1 SGHNT and CDR2 YYREEE come from the germline V gene (reference sequence). This CDR3 region has 14 residues. This CDR3 is CASIFNTGNNEQFF. The CDR3 coding sequence is TGTGCCAGCATCTTTAACACCGGGAACAATGAGCAGTTCTTC.

Turning to this clonotype: A much larger clone sits a single nucleotide away, making a read error possible. V is TRBV6-5 and J is TRBJ1-1; the D is unclear. The CDR3 is made up of 15 amino acids. Germline V CDR1 and CDR2: MNHEY, SVGAGI. Trimming took off 6 bases at V and 2 bases at J, with 16 bases between the two ends. DNA for the CDR3: TGTGCCAGCAGCCCCTGGACCCACTCAAACACTGAAGCTTTCTTT. This gives the protein CASSPWTHSNTEAFF.

This clonotype occurred a few times. The CDR3 region is CASNIFGTEFHKAFF. The CDR3 DNA is TGTGCCAGCAACATTTTTGGGACCGAATTCCACAAAGCTTTCTTT. The rearrangement uses TRBV28 and TRBJ1-1; a weak D match, TRBD1 (5 bases). CDR3 length equals 15 residues. Trimming took off 7 bases at V and 9 bases at J, with 24 bases between the two ends. Germline-derived CDR1 and CDR2 are MDHEN and SYDVKM.

The CDR3 here is CASNPVQGANNQPQHF. The CDR3 DNA reads as TGTGCCAGCAACCCTGTGCAGGGGGCAAACAATCAGCCCCAGCATTTT. The chain employs TRBV4-2 and TRBJ1-5; 8 nucleotides align to TRBD1. Germline lookup yields CDR1 LGHNA and CDR2 YNFKEQ. The CDR3 runs to 16 residues. Trimming took 7 bases from V and 3 from J; bases not matched to a gene: 11.

Worth noting for this clonotype: A single base separates this from a much larger clone, so it may be a read error. This rearrangement joins TRBV4-1 to TRBJ2-7; D is uncertain. V was clipped by 5 bases and J by 0 bases, with 17 bases between them. Germline V lookup: CDR1 MGHRA, CDR2 YSYEKL. The CDR3 runs to 16 residues. The chain's CDR3 is CASSTFHGPSSYEQYF. The CDR3 coding sequence is TGCGCCAGCAGCACTTTCCACGGACCCAGCTCCTACGAGCAGTACTTC.

Ten or more counts support this clonotype. This chain uses TRBV4-1 with TRBJ1-3; D unresolved. CDR1 and CDR2 from the germline V gene are MGHRA and YSYEKL. The V end lost 4 bases, the J end lost 0 bases, and 10 bases lay between the germline ends. The CDR3 is made up of 15 amino acids. The CDR3 region has the DNA TGCGCCAGCAGCCCCGCGCCCCACTCTGGAAACACCATATATTTT. Protein sequence: CASSPAPHSGNTIYF.

Comments on this clonotype: This may be a read error: a much more frequent sequence differs by one nucleotide. The V and J genes are TRBV7-9 and TRBJ2-7; 12 bases map to TRBD2. The junction had 6 bases not matched to a gene; V was cut back by 3 bases and J by 6 bases. CDR1 and CDR2 from the germline V gene are SEHNR and FQNEAQ (reference sequence). This CDR3 is built from 15 residues. The CDR3 DNA is TGTGCCAGCAGCTTTGGACTAGCGGGGCCCTTCGAGCAGTACTTC. This codes for CASSFGLAGPFEQYF.

Concerning this clonotype itself: A clone one base away is much larger, so this may be a read error. This chain uses TRBV5-1 with TRBJ2-1, with unresolved D. V lost 5 bases and J 3 bases, leaving 12 bases between the germline ends. The germline V gene has CDR1 SGHRS and CDR2 YFSETQ. The length of the CDR3 is 14 residues. Here the CDR3 reads CASSSSSFYNEQFF. Here the CDR3 DNA reads TGCGCCAGCAGTTCATCAAGCTTCTACAATGAGCAGTTCTTC. The entire variable domain, with the rest obtained from reference TRBV5-1 and TRBJ2-1, is as follows: KAGVTQTPRYLIKTRGQQVTLSCSPISGHRSVSWYQQTPGQGLQFLFEYFSETQRNKGNFPGRFSGRQFSNSRSEMNVSTLELGDSALYLCASSSSSFYNEQFFGPGTRLTVL.

This sequence joins TRBV11-2 and TRBJ2-3; D might be TRBD2 (6 bases). Per the germline V gene, CDR1 is SGHAT and CDR2 is FQNNGV. The CDR3 is 14 residues long. The V end lost 5 bases, the J end lost 4 bases, and 13 bases lay between the germline ends. This chain's CDR3 is CASSPRREADTQYF. The DNA for the CDR3 is TGTGCCAGCAGCCCCCGCAGGGAGGCAGATACGCAGTATTTT.

The CDR3 DNA reads TGTGCCAGCAGCTTACAGGGGGTGCGGGACTATGGCTACACCTTC. It codes for CASSLQGVRDYGYTF. The chain couples TRBV7-9 to TRBJ1-2, with 7 bases lining up with TRBD1. V lost 2 bases to trimming and J lost 3 bases; unmatched junction nucleotides: 6. The CDR3 length is 15 residues. Per the germline V gene, CDR1 is SEHNR and CDR2 is FQNEAQ (reference sequence).

For this clonotype: One junction end disagrees with the germline gene, perhaps due to a read error. The chain combines TRBV11-3 with TRBJ2-7, with D uncertain. Per germline, CDR1 SGHNT and CDR2 YENEEA. The CDR3 sequence is 11 residues long. The CDR3 DNA reads TGTGCCAGCAAACAGAGTTACGAACAGTACTTC. The encoded protein is CASKQSYEQYF.

On this clonotype itself: A junction end diverges from the germline sequence, so it may reflect a read error. The V call is TRBV4-1, the J call TRBJ1-5; D ambiguous. Germline lookup yields CDR1 MGHRA and CDR2 YSYEKL. The CDR3 extends over 15 amino acids. The CDR3 region is CASSQVGWSNEPHHF. The CDR3 coding sequence is TGCGCCAGCAGCCAAGTGGGGTGGAGCAATGAGCCCCACCATTTT.

Of note for this clonotype: This may come from a read error, since a much larger clone is one base off. The V and J genes are TRBV29-1 and TRBJ2-7, with 9 bases identical to TRBD2. The CDR3 totals 13 residues. CDR1 and CDR2 from the germline V gene are SQVTM and ANQGSEA. Unmatched junction bases numbered 5, after V lost 2 bases and J lost 6 bases. The CDR3 sequence: CSVERLAVVEQYF. The CDR3 bases are TGCAGCGTTGAACGACTAGCGGTAGTCGAGCAGTACTTC.

The chain couples TRBV18 to TRBJ1-1; 9 nucleotides agree with TRBD1. The V segment lost 6 bases and the J segment 4 bases; nucleotides outside the gene matches: 3. Per the germline V gene, CDR1 is KGHSH and CDR2 is LQKENI. The CDR3 runs 13 residues. For the CDR3, the DNA is TGTGCCAGCTCGGGACAGGGAGGCACTGAAGCTTTCTTT. Its protein product is CASSGQGGTEAFF. Complete variable domain (other parts from reference TRBV18 and TRBJ1-1): NAGVMQNPRHLVRRRGQEARLRCSPMKGHSHVYWYRQLPEEGLKFMVYLQKENIIDESGMPKERFSAEFPKEGPSILRIQQVVRGDSAAYFCASSGQGGTEAFFGQGTRLTVV.

A note on this clonotype: One base away lies a much larger clone, so this may be a sequencing read error. The chain joins TRBV28 to TRBJ2-1, with 14 bases that match TRBD2. The CDR3 extends over 16 amino acids. Germline V gives CDR1 MDHEN, CDR2 SYDVKM. CDR3 nucleotide sequence: TGTGTCAGCAGACGCGCCGGGACTAGCGGGAGAAATGAGCAGTTCTTC. It specifies CVSRRAGTSGRNEQFF.

A word on this clonotype: The conserved final phenylalanine or tryptophan is absent from the CDR3, which likely points to a read error. CDR3 sequence reads: CASTSDAGSYEQYL. CDR3 in DNA: TGCGCCAGCACCAGCGACGCCGGTTCCTACGAGCAGTACCTC. The V gene is TRBV12-3 or TRBV12-4, the J gene TRBJ2-7; no firm D call. The CDR3 is 14 residues long.

This clonotype was detected many times. The V gene is TRBV14, the J gene TRBJ2-5; D uncertain. The CDR3 is 13 residues long. Per germline, CDR1 SGHDN and CDR2 FVKESK. The germline V and J ends were trimmed by 0 bases and 5 bases, with 7 bases remaining between them. The CDR3: CASSQDVLETQYF. CDR3 in DNA: TGTGCCAGCAGCCAAGACGTTTTGGAGACCCAGTACTTC.